This passage covers 22 T cell receptor beta chains from one sample sequenced in a study of cytomegalovirus exposure and HLA in healthy donors. The study ran its PCR with 60 Vbeta and 13 Jbeta primers. TCRdb keeps only in-frame clones here, not all; method: immunoSEQ multiplex PCR. The table lists about 250,000 clones, under 80% of them singletons. The specimen was PBMCs. These receptors were taken from a female donor in good health and CMV-seronegative.

The chain uses TRBV29-1 and TRBJ2-1; 7 nucleotides align to TRBD1. The CDR3 is made up of 14 amino acids. Germline CDR1 reads SQVTM; CDR2 reads ANQGSEA. The V and J ends lost 4 bases and 8 bases, in that order; junction bases with no gene match: 11. The CDR3 region is CSVVVQGKVDEQFF. Written as DNA, the CDR3 is TGCAGCGTTGTAGTACAGGGGAAGGTCGATGAGCAGTTCTTC.

The chain is built from TRBV15 and TRBJ1-2, with TRBD1 matching 9 bases. The germline CDR1 and CDR2 sequences are LNHNV and YYDKDF (reference sequence). V lost 0 bases and J lost 7; bases outside the gene matches: 6. This CDR3 contains 15 residues. CDR3: CATSRDRTGASGYTF. The CDR3 bases are TGTGCCACCAGCAGAGACCGGACAGGGGCCTCTGGCTACACCTTC.

V and J are TRBV10-2 and TRBJ1-1, with 10 bases lining up with TRBD1. The germline V gene has CDR1 WSHSY and CDR2 SAAADI. CDR3 size: 16 residues. J gave up 6 bases and V 7 bases, and 14 bases lay outside the gene matches. CDR3 DNA: TGCGCCAGCAAGGGGGACAGGGGATTAGTAGTGGCTGAAGCTTTCTTT. Translation: CASKGDRGLVVAEAFF.

This sequence joins TRBV29-1 and TRBJ2-7; TRBD1 matches 8 bases. After removal of 4 bases from V and 2 bases from J, the junction contained 7 bases not matched to a gene. This CDR3 comprises 14 residues. Germline V gene data show CDR1 as SQVTM and CDR2 as ANQGSEA. CDR3 amino acids: CSVGAGTGTYEQYF. DNA for the CDR3: TGCAGCGTTGGTGCCGGGACAGGAACCTACGAGCAGTACTTC.

The chain couples TRBV6-1 to TRBJ2-3, with D possibly being TRBD1 (6 bases). Germline V gives CDR1 MNHNS, CDR2 SASEGT. The CDR3 is 16 residues long. V was pared by 2 bases and J by 0 bases, with 12 bases between. DNA for the CDR3: TGTGCCAGCAGTGAACGCAGGGACATTAGCACAGATACGCAGTATTTT. Translating gives CASSERRDISTDTQYF.

The rearrangement joins TRBV7-2 to TRBJ2-5, with a possible D match to TRBD1 (6 bases). The CDR3 length is 15 residues. The germline V and J ends were trimmed by 2 bases and 2 bases, with 12 bases remaining between them. The germline gives CDR1 SGHTA, CDR2 FQGNSA. The CDR3 nucleotides are TGTGCCAGCAGCTTACTTCCGACAGGTCAAGAGACCCAGTACTTC. It encodes CASSLLPTGQETQYF.

The chain recombines TRBV9 with TRBJ2-2; D remains ambiguous. Germline V gene lookup returns CDR1 SGDLS and CDR2 YYNGEE. Trimming stripped 1 base from V and 2 bases from J, with 9 bases between. This CDR3 region has 15 residues. DNA for the CDR3: TGTGCCAGCAGCGTATCTAGTGCAAACACCGGGGAGCTGTTTTTT. Its translation: CASSVSSANTGELFF.

J is TRBJ2-6 and V is TRBV2; D is unresolved. Deletions cut 8 bases from V and 0 bases from J, with 17 bases between. The CDR3 runs to 17 residues. Per germline, CDR1 SNHLY and CDR2 FYNNEI. CDR3: CASSTELLGSGANVLTF. DNA for the CDR3: TGTGCCAGCTCTACTGAGCTACTCGGCTCTGGGGCCAACGTCCTGACTTTC. Full variable domain (missing parts from reference TRBV2 and TRBJ2-6): EPEVTQTPSHQVTQMGQEVILRCVPISNHLYFYWYRQILGQKVEFLVSFYNNEISEKSEIFDDQFSVERPDGSNFTLKIRSTKLEDSAMYFCASSTELLGSGANVLTFGAGSRLTVL.

The chain carries TRBV28 and TRBJ2-7; 13 nucleotides align to TRBD2. Looked up from germline, CDR1 is MDHEN and CDR2 is SYDVKM. J gave up 2 bases and V 1 base, and 20 bases lay outside the gene matches. This CDR3 region has 22 residues. The CDR3 protein is CASSLSSGGLAGYLISAYEQYF. CDR3 in DNA: TGTGCCAGCAGTTTATCCAGTGGGGGACTAGCGGGATACCTGATCTCCGCCTACGAGCAGTACTTC. Full variable domain (remainder filled in from reference TRBV28 and TRBJ2-7): DVKVTQSSRYLVKRTGEKVFLECVQDMDHENMFWYRQDPGLGLRLIYFSYDVKMKEKGDIPEGYSVSREKKERFSLILESASTNQTSMYLCASSLSSGGLAGYLISAYEQYFGPGTRLTVT.

This chain uses TRBV5-8 with TRBJ1-1, with TRBD1 matching 8 bases. The CDR3 is 15 amino acids. V dropped 1 base and J dropped 1; count of bases not matched to a gene: 3. The germline V gene has CDR1 SGHTS and CDR2 YDEGEE. CDR3 region: CASSLRTGQNTEAFF. Written as DNA, the CDR3 is TGTGCCAGCAGCTTGAGGACAGGGCAGAACACTGAAGCTTTCTTT.

This clone was counted only a few times. The chain is built from TRBV10-1 and TRBJ2-7, with a possible D match to TRBD2 (5 bases). The V end was cut by 3 bases, the J end by 6 bases, with 12 bases between. Germline V CDR1 and CDR2: WNHNN, SYGVQD (reference sequence). CDR3 length equals 13 residues. The CDR3 nucleotides read TGCGCCAGCAGTGACCCCCTGGGGAGCGAGCAGTACTTC. It codes for CASSDPLGSEQYF.

The rearrangement links TRBV9 to TRBJ1-2; D uncertain. The CDR3 totals 14 residues. Germline loops: CDR1 SGDLS, CDR2 YYNGEE. V was trimmed by 7 bases and J by 2 bases, leaving 15 bases between them. The CDR3 DNA is TGTGCCAGCGCCACGGGTGGGAGGAACTATGGCTACACCTTC. Translation gives CASATGGRNYGYTF.

This rearrangement joins TRBV27 to TRBJ2-5; D perhaps matches TRBD2 (6 bases). Germline CDR1 reads MNHEY; CDR2 reads SMNVEV (reference sequence). CDR3 length: 16 residues. Between the trimmed V and J ends, which lost 8 bases and 1 base, there was a span of 20 bases. The CDR3: CASGPGLPGAQETQYF. Here the CDR3 DNA reads TGTGCCAGCGGGCCGGGACTCCCTGGGGCCCAAGAGACCCAGTACTTC.

The chain combines TRBV7-2 with TRBJ2-1, with D unresolved. CDR3 length: 13 amino acids. In germline, CDR1 is SGHTA, CDR2 FQGNSA. V was pared by 5 bases and J by 9 bases, with 14 bases between. The DNA of the CDR3 is TGTGCCAGCAGCCCCCGGGTGGCCCTTGAGCAGTTCTTC. Amino acids: CASSPRVALEQFF. The complete variable domain, with remaining parts taken from reference TRBV7-2 and TRBJ2-1, reads GAGVSQSPSNKVTEKGKDVELRCDPISGHTALYWYRQSLGQGLEFLIYFQGNSAPDKSGLPSDRFSAERTGGSVSTLTIQRTQQEDSAVYLCASSPRVALEQFFGPGTRLTVL.

This clone was counted only a few times. This chain uses TRBV27 with TRBJ2-2; D is unresolved. Looked up from germline, CDR1 is MNHEY and CDR2 is SMNVEV (reference sequence). The ends were cut back, 1 base at V and 6 bases at J, with 6 bases in the middle. There are 13 residues in the CDR3. The CDR3 region has the DNA TGTGCCAGCAGTTTATATCGGGCCGGGGAGCTGTTTTTT. Residues: CASSLYRAGELFF.

V usage is TRBV7-6 and J usage is TRBJ1-2, with 7 nucleotides matching TRBD1. The CDR3 is made up of 13 amino acids. J lost 9 bases, V lost 4 bases, and 8 bases had no gene match. Germline values: CDR1 SGHVS, CDR2 FNYEAQ. The CDR3 DNA reads TGTGCCAGCAGCTACCGGGACAGTAGAAGCTACACCTTC. Its translation is CASSYRDSRSYTF.

The gene calls are TRBV19 and TRBJ2-1, with D maybe TRBD2 (6 bases). Germline V gene lookup returns CDR1 LNHDA and CDR2 SQIVND (reference sequence). With 3 bases removed from V and 0 bases from J, the gap between germline ends came to 15 bases. This CDR3 contains 17 residues. The chain's CDR3 is CASSIERSGSSYNEQFF. CDR3 sequence (DNA): TGTGCCAGTAGTATTGAGAGAAGCGGGTCCTCCTACAATGAGCAGTTCTTC.

This clone was found a few times. The V and J genes are TRBV9 and TRBJ2-2; possible D gene TRBD2, 6 bases. This CDR3 has 14 residues. V gave up 0 bases and J gave up 5 bases, with 8 bases separating them. Per the germline V gene, CDR1 is SGDLS and CDR2 is YYNGEE. CDR3 residues: CASSVEGGTGELFF. The CDR3 nucleotides read TGTGCCAGCAGCGTAGAGGGAGGAACCGGGGAGCTGTTTTTT.

This sequence joins TRBV28 and TRBJ2-7; TRBD1 aligns across 8 bases. The V gene's germline CDR1 is MDHEN and CDR2 SYDVKM. The CDR3 extends over 15 amino acids. V lost 5 bases, J lost 6 bases, and 12 bases stayed unmatched. The CDR3, as DNA: TGTGCCAGCAGTAGTACCGGGACAGGCCGCATCGAGCAGTACTTC. Amino acids: CASSSTGTGRIEQYF.

The V and J genes are TRBV7-9 and TRBJ2-7; 7 bases match TRBD2. The germline V gene has CDR1 SEHNR and CDR2 FQNEAQ (reference sequence). This CDR3 contains 15 residues. V was clipped by 5 bases and J by 0 bases; unmatched bases: 7. CDR3 sequence reads: CASSQGREASYEQYF. CDR3 in DNA: TGTGCCAGCAGCCAAGGACGGGAGGCCTCCTACGAGCAGTACTTC. Using reference TRBV7-9 and TRBJ2-7 for the parts outside the CDR3, the full variable domain is DTGVSQNPRHKITKRGQNVTFRCDPISEHNRLYWYRQTLGQGPEFLTYFQNEAQLEKSRLLSDRFSAERPKGSFSTLEIQRTEQGDSAMYLCASSQGREASYEQYFGPGTRLTVT.

V usage is TRBV19 and J usage is TRBJ2-7; weak D call: TRBD2 (5 bases). V was pared by 10 bases and J by 2 bases, with 12 bases between. Germline V gene data show CDR1 as LNHDA and CDR2 as SQIVND (reference sequence). The CDR3 consists of 12 residues. The CDR3 loop reads CATRREPYEQYF. CDR3 DNA: TGTGCCACCCGACGGGAACCCTACGAGCAGTACTTC.

The V call is TRBV28, the J call TRBJ2-1; D remains unclear. CDR1 is MDHEN and CDR2 is SYDVKM in the germline V gene. Between the trimmed V and J ends, which lost 2 bases and 1 base, there was a span of 15 bases. There are 17 residues in the CDR3. The CDR3 DNA follows: TGTGCCAGCAGTTTAGGTGTAAAAGCTTCTTCCTACAATGAGCAGTTCTTC. As protein: CASSLGVKASSYNEQFF. The variable domain in full, with the rest retrieved from reference TRBV28 and TRBJ2-1, is DVKVTQSSRYLVKRTGEKVFLECVQDMDHENMFWYRQDPGLGLRLIYFSYDVKMKEKGDIPEGYSVSREKKERFSLILESASTNQTSMYLCASSLGVKASSYNEQFFGPGTRLTVL.